These 15 T cell receptor beta chains were all obtained from the same sample, sequenced in a study of blood T cell repertoires in COVID-19. TCRdb's copy holds only in-frame clones and misses some; the assay was immunoSEQ multiplex PCR. The repertoire has under 55,000 clones, 90% of them found once; the top ten carry 3.9%. The sequencing sample was made of peripheral blood. Source of these receptors: a human donor in a cohort sampled during active COVID-19.

The genes are TRBV7-8 and TRBJ1-1; 8 bases match TRBD1. CDR1 SGHVS and CDR2 FQNEAQ come from the germline V gene. V was pared by 5 bases and J by 3 bases, with 5 bases of the junction left unmatched. The CDR3 consists of 14 residues. The CDR3 spells CASSPRGRDTEAFF. The DNA for the CDR3 is TGTGCCAGCAGCCCCAGGGGGCGAGACACTGAAGCTTTCTTT.

This clone has just one count. The chain has TRBV27 and TRBJ2-7; 11 bases fit TRBD1. The V gene's germline CDR1 is MNHEY and CDR2 SMNVEV (reference sequence). Trimming took 6 bases from V and 2 from J; bases not matched to a gene: 6. The CDR3 runs to 15 residues. CDR3 amino acids: CASRGGTGGAYEQYF. The CDR3 nucleotides are TGTGCCAGCAGGGGAGGGACAGGGGGTGCCTACGAGCAGTACTTC.

The gene calls are TRBV2 and TRBJ1-4, with 7 bases that match TRBD1. The germline CDR1 and CDR2 sequences are SNHLY and FYNNEI. The CDR3 contains 15 residues. The V and J ends lost 6 bases and 4 bases, in that order; junction bases with no gene match: 8. CDR3 region: CASSPGTAFNEKLFF. The CDR3 nucleotides read TGTGCCAGCAGCCCCGGGACAGCCTTTAATGAAAAACTGTTTTTT. Filled out from reference TRBV2 and TRBJ1-4, the complete variable domain reads EPEVTQTPSHQVTQMGQEVILRCVPISNHLYFYWYRQILGQKVEFLVSFYNNEISEKSEIFDDQFSVERPDGSNFTLKIRSTKLEDSAMYFCASSPGTAFNEKLFFGSGTQLSVL.

The V gene is TRBV18, the J gene TRBJ2-7; 12 bases fit TRBD2. V shed 4 bases and J 3 bases; nucleotides not matched to a gene: 1. Germline CDR1 reads KGHSH; CDR2 reads LQKENI. The CDR3 is made up of 14 amino acids. The CDR3 sequence: CASSLTSGSYEQYV. For the CDR3, the DNA is TGTGCCAGCTCACTGACTAGCGGGAGCTACGAGCAGTACGTC.

The rearrangement uses TRBV21-1 and TRBJ2-7; TRBD1 was called by the table and not checked on the DNA. TRBV21-1 is tagged as a pseudogene. CDR3 length equals 18 residues. CDR3 nucleotide sequence: TGTGCCAGCAGCACGAATCTTAGGGACAGGGGGTGCTCCTACGAGCAGTACGTC. It encodes CASSTNLRDRGCSYEQYV.

The chain combines TRBV10-3 with TRBJ1-4, with no clear D. With 2 bases removed from V and 5 bases from J, the gap between germline ends came to 18 bases. This CDR3 is 17 amino acids long. In germline, CDR1 is ENHRY, CDR2 SYGVKD. CDR3 protein: CAISEGPTGPGNEKLFF. CDR3 nucleotide sequence: TGTGCCATCAGTGAGGGACCCACCGGGCCGGGAAATGAAAAACTGTTTTTT.

The J gene is TRBJ1-6, the V gene TRBV19, with 10 bases lining up with TRBD1. The CDR3 loop spans 14 amino acids. The junction had 3 bases not matched to a gene; V was cut back by 7 bases and J by 6 bases. Germline V gives CDR1 LNHDA, CDR2 SQIVND (reference sequence). CDR3 coding DNA: TGTGCCAGTAAAAGGGACAGGGGTAATTCACCCCTCCACTTT. Its protein product is CASKRDRGNSPLHF.

This sequence joins TRBV24-1 and TRBJ2-5; 12 bases are a match to TRBD2. Germline trimming cut 5 bases from V and 3 bases from J; bases unmatched to any gene: 3. The CDR3 extends over 15 amino acids. Germline loops: CDR1 KGHDR, CDR2 SFDVKD. The CDR3 protein is CATSGWTSGKETQYF. The CDR3, as DNA: TGTGCCACCAGTGGTTGGACTAGCGGGAAAGAGACCCAGTACTTC.

The CDR3 DNA is TGCAGTGCTAGTCCCAGGGTAGGCGGCTACACCTTC. Protein: CSASPRVGGYTF. The chain links TRBV20-1 to TRBJ1-2; a weak D match, TRBD1 (5 bases). V lost 3 bases, J lost 8 bases, and 13 bases lay in between. The CDR3 has 12 residues. Germline-derived CDR1 and CDR2 are DFQATT and SNEGSKA (reference sequence).

This rearrangement joins TRBV5-1 to TRBJ2-1; TRBD2 matches at 10 bases. Germline-derived CDR1 and CDR2 are SGHRS and YFSETQ. The junction had 5 bases not matched to a gene; V was cut back by 4 bases and J by 4 bases. The CDR3 totals 15 residues. CDR3 nucleotides: TGCGCCAGCAGCGCTACTAGCGGGACTTACAATGAGCAGTTCTTC. It codes for CASSATSGTYNEQFF.

This rearrangement joins TRBV11-3 to TRBJ2-1; D is possibly TRBD2 (6 bases). The CDR3 has 12 amino acids. V lost 4 bases, J lost 8 bases, and 9 bases lay in between. Per germline, CDR1 SGHNT and CDR2 YENEEA. The CDR3 region is CASSSGVDEQFF. The CDR3 DNA reads as TGTGCCAGCAGCTCGGGGGTTGATGAGCAGTTCTTC.

The rearrangement joins TRBV7-3 to TRBJ1-6, with 7 bases aligning to TRBD1. CDR1 is SGHTA, CDR2 FQGTGA, per germline. The CDR3 runs 14 residues. V shed 5 bases, J shed 7 bases, and the junction held 5 bases outside the gene matches. CDR3 coding DNA: TGTGCCAGCAGCCCGGGGACAGCAAATTCACCCCTCCACTTT. Translation: CASSPGTANSPLHF.

The chain has TRBV6-5 and TRBJ2-6; D gene uncertain. There are 15 residues in the CDR3. Germline V gives CDR1 MNHEY, CDR2 SVGAGI. Trimming took 3 bases from V and 0 from J, leaving 6 bases between them. The CDR3 sequence is CASSYSVSGANVLTF. The CDR3 nucleotides are TGTGCCAGCAGTTATTCCGTCTCTGGGGCCAACGTCCTGACTTTC.

V gene TRBV7-9 combines with J gene TRBJ1-1, with no clear D. The CDR3 has 15 residues. Trimming took off 1 base at V and 2 bases at J, with 11 bases between the two ends. The V gene's germline CDR1 is SEHNR and CDR2 FQNEAQ (reference sequence). The CDR3 DNA sequence: TGTGCCAGCAGCTTAGTCCCGTCAACAAACACTGAAGCTTTCTTT. Amino acids: CASSLVPSTNTEAFF.

This clone appeared once. The gene calls are TRBV6-5 and TRBJ2-7, with 7 positions matching TRBD2. Germline loops: CDR1 MNHEY, CDR2 SVGAGI. Germline trimming cut 6 bases from V and 6 bases from J; bases unmatched to any gene: 8. There are 13 residues in the CDR3. The CDR3 here is CASRGGSSGEQYV. The CDR3 DNA reads as TGTGCCAGCAGGGGGGGGTCATCCGGCGAGCAGTACGTC.